This TCR beta chain was identified in a study of cytomegalovirus exposure and HLA in healthy donors. The study's findings and limits: Rare TCR sequences dominated, though some public TCRs recurred in many donors. According to a later analysis, most TCR beta chains associated with CMV appeared HLA-restricted. HLA allele associations emerged for 16,951 TCR beta sequences in a later analysis, at 0.05 false discovery rate.

The germline V gene has CDR1 SGHRS and CDR2 YFSETQ. The J segment lost 0 bases and the V segment lost 0 bases, leaving 3 bases of the junction unmatched. CDR3 size: 17 residues. 13 Jbeta primers and 60 Vbeta primers were used for the PCR. Profiled with immunoSEQ multiplex PCR; TCRdb holds only in-frame clones, not every one. The table has about 130,000 clones, 17% seen once. Note on this clone: The antigen is not known.

The sequenced material came from PBMCs. The sequence was collected from a female donor in good health and CMV-seropositive. This sequence joins TRBV5-1 and TRBJ2-1, with 10 bases lining up with TRBD2. Here the CDR3 DNA reads TGCGCCAGCAGCTTGGTTGCTAGCGGGAGCTCCTACAATGAGCAGTTCTTC. As protein: CASSLVASGSSYNEQFF. Based on the CDR3 plus reference TRBV5-1 and TRBJ2-1, the full variable domain is KAGVTQTPRYLIKTRGQQVTLSCSPISGHRSVSWYQQTPGQGLQFLFEYFSETQRNKGNFPGRFSGRQFSNSRSEMNVSTLELGDSALYLCASSLVASGSSYNEQFFGPGTRLTVL.